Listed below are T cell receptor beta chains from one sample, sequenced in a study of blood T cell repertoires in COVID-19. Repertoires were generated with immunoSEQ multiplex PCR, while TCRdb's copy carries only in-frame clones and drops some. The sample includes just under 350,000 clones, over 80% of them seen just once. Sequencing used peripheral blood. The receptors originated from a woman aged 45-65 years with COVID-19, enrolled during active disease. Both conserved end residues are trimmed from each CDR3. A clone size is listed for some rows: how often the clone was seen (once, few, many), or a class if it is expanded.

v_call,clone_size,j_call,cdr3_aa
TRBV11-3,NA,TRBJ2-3,ASSRGRGGTDTQY
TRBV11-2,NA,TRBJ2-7,ASSLERVYEQY
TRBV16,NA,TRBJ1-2,ASSQFGRRAEAGYT
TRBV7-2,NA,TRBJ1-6,ASSLPLNSPLH
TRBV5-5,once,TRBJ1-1,ASSLWTGNTEAF
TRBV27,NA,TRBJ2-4,ASRDSFKNIQY
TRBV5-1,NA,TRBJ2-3,ASSLRLGVGTDTQY
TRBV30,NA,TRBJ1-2,AWRSGTDYYGYT
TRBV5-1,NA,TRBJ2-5,ASSLGGLSVRETQY
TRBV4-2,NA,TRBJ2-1,ASSQAGGYNEQF
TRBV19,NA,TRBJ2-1,ASRRRQSSYNEQF
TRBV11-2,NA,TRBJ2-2,ASSLIGQPGRTGELF
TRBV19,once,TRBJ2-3,ASSNSGSGDTQY
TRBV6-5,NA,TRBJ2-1,ASSSLAGMDNEQF
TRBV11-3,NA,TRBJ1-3,ASSLTGDSGNTIY
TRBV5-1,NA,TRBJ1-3,ASSLALSDRRLSGNTIY
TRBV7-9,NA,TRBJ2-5,ASSLMNREETQY
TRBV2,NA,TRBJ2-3,ASSGGLTSTDTQY
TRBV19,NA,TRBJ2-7,ASSIAAGTFSYEQY
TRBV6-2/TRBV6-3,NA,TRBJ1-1,ASSRPWDRERTEAF
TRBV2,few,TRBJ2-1,ASSDFAGRNEQF
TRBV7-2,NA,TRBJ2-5,ASSTYGQGRETQY
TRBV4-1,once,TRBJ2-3,ASSHLLAGDISDTQY
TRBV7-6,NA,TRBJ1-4,ASSPKWGRDEKLF
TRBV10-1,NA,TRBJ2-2,ASSAPTSNTGELF
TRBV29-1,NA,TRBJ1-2,SVGVGQNYGYT
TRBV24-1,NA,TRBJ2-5,ATSVDSQETQY
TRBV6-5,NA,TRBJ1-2,AIRDRTGVSYT
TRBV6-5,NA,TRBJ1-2,ASSLFAEDYGYT
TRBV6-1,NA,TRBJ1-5,ASSERNGGWTQH
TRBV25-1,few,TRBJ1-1,ASSDLLTGHPMNTEAF
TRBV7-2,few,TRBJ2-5,ASSLYRTAQETQY
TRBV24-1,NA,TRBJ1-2,ATSAVASDGYT
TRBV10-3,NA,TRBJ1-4,ATMTGDNEKLF
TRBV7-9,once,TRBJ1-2,ASSMDRAAVMGYT
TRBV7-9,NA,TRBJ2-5,ASSVRQGRQETQY
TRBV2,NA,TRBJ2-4,ASRGAGGPTDIQY
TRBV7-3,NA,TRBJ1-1,ASSLSVNTEAF
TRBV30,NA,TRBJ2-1,AWIHKWAGEGNNEQF
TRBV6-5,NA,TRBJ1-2,ASSREGQGVYGYT
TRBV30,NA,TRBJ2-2,AWSVPPSGLHNTGELF
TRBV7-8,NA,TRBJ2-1,ASSLDTGFVENEQF
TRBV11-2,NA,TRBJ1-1,ASSLVRGEPRF
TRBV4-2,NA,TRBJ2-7,ASSQQTGQGLYEQY
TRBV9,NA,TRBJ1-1,ASSAPQGASTEAF
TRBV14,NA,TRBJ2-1,ASSQGGFWGTTRYNEQF
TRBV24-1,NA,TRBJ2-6,ATRSGYSSGANVLT
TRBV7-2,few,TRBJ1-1,ASSLREGGSTEAF
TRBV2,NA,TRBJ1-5,ASSQEGAAQPQH
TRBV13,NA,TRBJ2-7,ASSFSRASYEQY